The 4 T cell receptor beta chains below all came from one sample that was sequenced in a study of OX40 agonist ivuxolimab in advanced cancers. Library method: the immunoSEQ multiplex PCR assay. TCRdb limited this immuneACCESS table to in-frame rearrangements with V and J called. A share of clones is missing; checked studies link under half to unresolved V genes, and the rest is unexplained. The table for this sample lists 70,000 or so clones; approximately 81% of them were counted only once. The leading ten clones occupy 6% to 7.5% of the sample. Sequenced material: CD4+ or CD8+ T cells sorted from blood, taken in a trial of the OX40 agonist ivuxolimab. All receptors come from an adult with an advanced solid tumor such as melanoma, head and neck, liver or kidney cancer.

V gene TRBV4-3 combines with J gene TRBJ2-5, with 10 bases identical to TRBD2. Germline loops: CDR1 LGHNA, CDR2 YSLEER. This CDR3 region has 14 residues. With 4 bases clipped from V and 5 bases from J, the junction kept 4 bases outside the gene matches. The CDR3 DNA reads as TGCGCCAGCAGCCCCCTAGCGGGAGAGGAGACCCAGTACTTC. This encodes CASSPLAGEETQYF.

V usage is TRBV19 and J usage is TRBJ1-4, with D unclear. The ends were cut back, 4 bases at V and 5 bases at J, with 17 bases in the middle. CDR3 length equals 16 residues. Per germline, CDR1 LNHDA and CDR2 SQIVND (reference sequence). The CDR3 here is CASSTVPRRLNEKLFF. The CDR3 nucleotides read TGTGCCAGTAGTACAGTCCCGCGACGGCTCAATGAAAAACTGTTTTTT. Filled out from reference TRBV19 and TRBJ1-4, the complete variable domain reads DGGITQSPKYLFRKEGQNVTLSCEQNLNHDAMYWYRQDPGQGLRLIYYSQIVNDFQKGDIAEGYSVSREKKESFPLTVTSAQKNPTAFYLCASSTVPRRLNEKLFFGSGTQLSVL.

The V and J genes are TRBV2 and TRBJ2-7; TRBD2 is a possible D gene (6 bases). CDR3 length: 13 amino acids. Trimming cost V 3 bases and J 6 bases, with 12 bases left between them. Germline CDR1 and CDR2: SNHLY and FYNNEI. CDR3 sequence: CASSDRDSGEQYF. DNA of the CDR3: TGTGCCAGCAGTGACCGGGATAGCGGCGAGCAGTACTTC.

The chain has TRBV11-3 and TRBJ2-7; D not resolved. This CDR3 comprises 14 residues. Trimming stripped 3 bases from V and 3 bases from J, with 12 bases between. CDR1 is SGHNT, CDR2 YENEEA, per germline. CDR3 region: CASSLAESYYEQYF. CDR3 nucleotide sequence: TGTGCCAGCAGCTTGGCGGAAAGCTACTACGAGCAGTACTTC. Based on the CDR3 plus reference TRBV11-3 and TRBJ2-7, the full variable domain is EAGVVQSPRYKIIEKKQPVAFWCNPISGHNTLYWYLQNLGQGPELLIRYENEEAVDDSQLPKDRFSAERLKGVDSTLKIQPAELGDSAVYLCASSLAESYYEQYFGPGTRLTVT.